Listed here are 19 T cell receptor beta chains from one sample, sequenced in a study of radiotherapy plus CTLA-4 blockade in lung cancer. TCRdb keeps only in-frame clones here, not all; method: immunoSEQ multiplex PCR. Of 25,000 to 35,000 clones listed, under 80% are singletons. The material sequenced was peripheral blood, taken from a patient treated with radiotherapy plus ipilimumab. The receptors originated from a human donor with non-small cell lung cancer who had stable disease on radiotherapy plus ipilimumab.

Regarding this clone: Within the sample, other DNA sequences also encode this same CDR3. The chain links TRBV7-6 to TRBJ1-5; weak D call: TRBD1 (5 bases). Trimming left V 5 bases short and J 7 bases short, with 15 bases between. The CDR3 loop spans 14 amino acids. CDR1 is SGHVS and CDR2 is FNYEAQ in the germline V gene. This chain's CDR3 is CASSPGGGNQPQHF. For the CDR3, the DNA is TGTGCCAGCAGCCCCGGGGGAGGGAACCAGCCCCAGCATTTT.

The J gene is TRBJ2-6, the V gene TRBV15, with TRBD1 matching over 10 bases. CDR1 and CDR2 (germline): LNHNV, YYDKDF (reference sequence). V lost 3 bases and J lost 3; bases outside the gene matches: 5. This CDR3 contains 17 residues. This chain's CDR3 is CATSSLTGGDGANVLTF. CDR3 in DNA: TGTGCCACCAGCAGCCTGACAGGGGGCGATGGGGCCAACGTCCTGACTTTC.

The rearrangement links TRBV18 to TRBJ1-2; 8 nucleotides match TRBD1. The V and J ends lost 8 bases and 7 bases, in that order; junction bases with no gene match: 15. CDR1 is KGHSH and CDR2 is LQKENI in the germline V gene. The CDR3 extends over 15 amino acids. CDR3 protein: CASQEGQVTSVGYTF. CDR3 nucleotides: TGTGCCAGCCAGGAGGGACAGGTAACCTCGGTTGGCTACACCTTC.

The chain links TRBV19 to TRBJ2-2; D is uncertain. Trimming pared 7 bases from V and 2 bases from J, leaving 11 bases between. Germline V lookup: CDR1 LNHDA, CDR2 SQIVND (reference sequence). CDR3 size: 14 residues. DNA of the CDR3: TGTGCCAGTAAGGGCAGTTTTAACACCGGGGAGCTGTTTTTT. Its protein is CASKGSFNTGELFF.

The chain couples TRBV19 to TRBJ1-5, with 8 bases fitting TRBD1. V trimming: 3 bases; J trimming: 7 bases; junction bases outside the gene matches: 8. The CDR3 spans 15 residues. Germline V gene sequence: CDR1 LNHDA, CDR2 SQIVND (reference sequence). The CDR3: CASSILGQGAQPQHF. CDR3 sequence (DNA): TGTGCCAGTAGTATTTTGGGGCAGGGGGCGCAGCCCCAGCATTTT.

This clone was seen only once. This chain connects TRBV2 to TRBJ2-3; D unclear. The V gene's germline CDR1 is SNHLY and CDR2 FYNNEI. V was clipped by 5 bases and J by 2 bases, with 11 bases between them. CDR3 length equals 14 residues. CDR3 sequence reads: CASSIQHLTDTQYF. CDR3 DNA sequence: TGTGCCAGCAGTATACAGCACCTCACAGATACGCAGTATTTT.

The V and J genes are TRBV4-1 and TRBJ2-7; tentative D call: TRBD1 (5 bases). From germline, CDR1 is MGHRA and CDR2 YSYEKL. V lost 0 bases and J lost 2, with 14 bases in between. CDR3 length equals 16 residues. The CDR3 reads CASSQETQGWAYEQYF. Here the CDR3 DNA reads TGCGCCAGCAGCCAAGAAACGCAGGGATGGGCCTACGAGCAGTACTTC.

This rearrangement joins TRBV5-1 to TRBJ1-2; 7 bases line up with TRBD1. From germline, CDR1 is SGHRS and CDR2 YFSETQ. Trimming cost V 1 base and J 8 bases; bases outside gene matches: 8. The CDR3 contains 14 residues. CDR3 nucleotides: TGCGCCAGCAGCTTGATCACAGGGGAAGAAGGCTACACCTTC. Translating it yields CASSLITGEEGYTF. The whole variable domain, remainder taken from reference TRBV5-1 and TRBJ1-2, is KAGVTQTPRYLIKTRGQQVTLSCSPISGHRSVSWYQQTPGQGLQFLFEYFSETQRNKGNFPGRFSGRQFSNSRSEMNVSTLELGDSALYLCASSLITGEEGYTFGSGTRLTVV.

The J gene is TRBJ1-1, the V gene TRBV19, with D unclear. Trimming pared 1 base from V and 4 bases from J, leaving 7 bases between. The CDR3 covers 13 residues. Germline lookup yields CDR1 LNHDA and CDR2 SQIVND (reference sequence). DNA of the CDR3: TGTGCCAGTAGTATAGGGACCGCCACTGAAGCTTTCTTT. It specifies CASSIGTATEAFF.

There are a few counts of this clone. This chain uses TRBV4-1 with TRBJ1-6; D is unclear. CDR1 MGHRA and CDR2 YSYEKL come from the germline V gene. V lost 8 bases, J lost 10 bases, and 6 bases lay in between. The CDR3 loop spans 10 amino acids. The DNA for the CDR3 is TGCGCCAGCGGCTTGTCACCCCTCCACTTT. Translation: CASGLSPLHF.

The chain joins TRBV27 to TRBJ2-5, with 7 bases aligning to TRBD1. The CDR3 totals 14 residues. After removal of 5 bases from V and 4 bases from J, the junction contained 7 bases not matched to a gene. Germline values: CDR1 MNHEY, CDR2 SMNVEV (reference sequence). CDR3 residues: CASSLQTGRETQYF. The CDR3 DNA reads TGTGCCAGCAGTCTCCAGACAGGGAGAGAGACCCAGTACTTC.

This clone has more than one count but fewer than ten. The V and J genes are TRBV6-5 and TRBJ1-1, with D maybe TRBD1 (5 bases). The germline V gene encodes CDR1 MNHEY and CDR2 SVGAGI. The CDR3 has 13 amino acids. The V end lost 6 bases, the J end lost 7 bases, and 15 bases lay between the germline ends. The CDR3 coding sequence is TGTGCCAGCAGGCCGACAGTGTGGAGTGAAGCTTTCTTT. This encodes CASRPTVWSEAFF.

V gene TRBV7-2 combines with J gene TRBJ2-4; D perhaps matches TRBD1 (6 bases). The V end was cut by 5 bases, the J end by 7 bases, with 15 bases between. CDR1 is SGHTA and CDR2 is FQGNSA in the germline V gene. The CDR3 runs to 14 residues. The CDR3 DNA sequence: TGTGCCAGCAGCCCAACAGGGATGGCGAACATTCAGTACTTC. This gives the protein CASSPTGMANIQYF. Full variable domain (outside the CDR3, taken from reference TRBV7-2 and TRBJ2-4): GAGVSQSPSNKVTEKGKDVELRCDPISGHTALYWYRQSLGQGLEFLIYFQGNSAPDKSGLPSDRFSAERTGGSVSTLTIQRTQQEDSAVYLCASSPTGMANIQYFGAGTRLSVL.

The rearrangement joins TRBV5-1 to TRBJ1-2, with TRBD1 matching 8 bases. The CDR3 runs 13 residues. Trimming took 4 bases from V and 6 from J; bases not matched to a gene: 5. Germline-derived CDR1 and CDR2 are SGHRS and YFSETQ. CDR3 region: CASSHGTGDGYTF. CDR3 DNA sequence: TGCGCCAGCAGCCACGGGACAGGTGATGGCTACACCTTC. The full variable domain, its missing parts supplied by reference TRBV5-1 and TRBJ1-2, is KAGVTQTPRYLIKTRGQQVTLSCSPISGHRSVSWYQQTPGQGLQFLFEYFSETQRNKGNFPGRFSGRQFSNSRSEMNVSTLELGDSALYLCASSHGTGDGYTFGSGTRLTVV.

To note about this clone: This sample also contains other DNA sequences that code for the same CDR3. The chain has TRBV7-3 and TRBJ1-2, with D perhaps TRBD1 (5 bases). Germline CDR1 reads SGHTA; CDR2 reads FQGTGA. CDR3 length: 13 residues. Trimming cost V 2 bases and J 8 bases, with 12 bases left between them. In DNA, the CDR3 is TGTGCCAGCAGCTTAGGCGGGCGGGGGGGCTACACCTTC. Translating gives CASSLGGRGGYTF.

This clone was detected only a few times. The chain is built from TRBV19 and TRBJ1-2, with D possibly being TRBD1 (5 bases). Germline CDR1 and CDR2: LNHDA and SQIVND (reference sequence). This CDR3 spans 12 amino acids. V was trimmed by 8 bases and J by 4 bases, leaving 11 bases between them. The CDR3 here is CASVGDLYGYTF. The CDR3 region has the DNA TGTGCCAGTGTCGGGGACCTCTATGGCTACACCTTC.

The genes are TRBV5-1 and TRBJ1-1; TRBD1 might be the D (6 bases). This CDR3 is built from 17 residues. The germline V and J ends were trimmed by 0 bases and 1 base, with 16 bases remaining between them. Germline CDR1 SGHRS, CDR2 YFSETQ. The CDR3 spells CASSLAGVSRANTEAFF. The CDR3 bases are TGCGCCAGCAGCTTGGCAGGGGTGTCGAGAGCGAACACTGAAGCTTTCTTT.

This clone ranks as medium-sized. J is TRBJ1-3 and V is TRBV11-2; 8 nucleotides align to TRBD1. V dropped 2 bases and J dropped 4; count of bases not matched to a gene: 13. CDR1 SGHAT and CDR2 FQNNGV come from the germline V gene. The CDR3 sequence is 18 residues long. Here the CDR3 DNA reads TGTGCCAGCAGCTTACCGCGGGGAGGCAGGGGGCGCGGAAACACCATATATTTT. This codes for CASSLPRGGRGRGNTIYF.

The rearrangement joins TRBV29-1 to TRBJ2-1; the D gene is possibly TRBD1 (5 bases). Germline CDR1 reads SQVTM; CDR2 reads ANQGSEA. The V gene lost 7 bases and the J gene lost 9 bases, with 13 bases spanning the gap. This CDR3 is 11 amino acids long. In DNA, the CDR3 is TGCAGCGGCCGGCAGGGCGGTGAGCAGTTCTTC. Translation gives CSGRQGGEQFF.